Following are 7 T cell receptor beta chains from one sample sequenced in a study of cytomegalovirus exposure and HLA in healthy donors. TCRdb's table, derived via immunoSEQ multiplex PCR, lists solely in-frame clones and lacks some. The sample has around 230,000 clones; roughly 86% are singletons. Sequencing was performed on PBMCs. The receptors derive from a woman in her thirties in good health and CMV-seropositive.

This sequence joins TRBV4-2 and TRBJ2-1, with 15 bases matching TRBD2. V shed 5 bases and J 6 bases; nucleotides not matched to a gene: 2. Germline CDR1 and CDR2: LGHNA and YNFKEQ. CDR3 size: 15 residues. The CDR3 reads CASSKGLAGGNEQFF. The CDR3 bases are TGTGCCAGCAGCAAGGGACTAGCGGGAGGCAATGAGCAGTTCTTC.

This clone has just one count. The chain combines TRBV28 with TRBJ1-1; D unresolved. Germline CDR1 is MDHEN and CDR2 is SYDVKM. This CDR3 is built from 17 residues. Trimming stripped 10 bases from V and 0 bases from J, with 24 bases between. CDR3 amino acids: CAIVTPRQNGMNTEAFF. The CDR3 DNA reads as TGTGCCATCGTTACCCCGAGGCAGAACGGAATGAACACTGAAGCTTTCTTT.

The CDR3 is CASSPGTTSGFTDTQYF. In DNA, the CDR3 is TGCGCCAGCAGCCCGGGTACGACTAGCGGGTTCACAGATACGCAGTATTTT. The V and J genes are TRBV5-1 and TRBJ2-3; 10 bases align to TRBD2. V trimming: 4 bases; J trimming: 2 bases; junction bases outside the gene matches: 10. Germline V gene data show CDR1 as SGHRS and CDR2 as YFSETQ. The CDR3 spans 17 residues.

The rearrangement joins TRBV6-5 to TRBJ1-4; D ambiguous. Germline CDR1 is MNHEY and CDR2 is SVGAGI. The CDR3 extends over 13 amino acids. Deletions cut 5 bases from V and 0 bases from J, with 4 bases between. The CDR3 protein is CASSRATNEKLFF. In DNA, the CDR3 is TGTGCCAGCAGTAGAGCAACTAATGAAAAACTGTTTTTT.

The CDR3 protein is CASRGRTGVGDAQYF. CDR3 coding DNA: TGTGCCAGCAGGGGACGGACAGGGGTAGGGGATGCCCAGTACTTC. V gene TRBV6-1 combines with J gene TRBJ2-5; 9 bases fit TRBD1. V lost 6 bases and J lost 9; bases outside the gene matches: 14. CDR3 length: 15 amino acids. Looked up from germline, CDR1 is MNHNS and CDR2 is SASEGT.

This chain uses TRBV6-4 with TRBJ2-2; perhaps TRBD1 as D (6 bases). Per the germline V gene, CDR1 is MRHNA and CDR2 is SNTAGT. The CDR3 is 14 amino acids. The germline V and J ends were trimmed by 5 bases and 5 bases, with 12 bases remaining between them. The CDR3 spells CASSPVGATGELFF. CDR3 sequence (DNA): TGTGCCAGCAGTCCGGTGGGGGCGACCGGGGAGCTGTTTTTT.

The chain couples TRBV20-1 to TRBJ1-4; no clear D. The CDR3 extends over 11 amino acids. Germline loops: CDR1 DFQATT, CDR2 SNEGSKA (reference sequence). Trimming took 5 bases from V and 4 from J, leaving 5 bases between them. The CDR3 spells CSAVLNEKLFF. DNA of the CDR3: TGCAGTGCTGTTCTTAATGAAAAACTGTTTTTT.